This TCR beta chain is drawn from a study of tissue T cells after allogeneic stem cell transplantation. Broader study findings: Sampling depth was limited, and the cohort was small and clinically varied. In patients and mice, blood and spleen missed much of tissue repertoire. TCR repertoires tracked anatomic similarity, regardless of disease or transplant status. Shared clones across patients were few; motif clustering revealed tissue-specific shared signatures.

Data came from immunoSEQ multiplex PCR; TCRdb stores just in-frame clones and leaves some out. This table holds thousands of clones, 68% found once. V was trimmed by 5 bases and J by 0 bases, leaving 7 bases between them. Germline-derived CDR1 and CDR2 are NNHDY and SYVADS. The CDR3 has 13 residues. A note on this clone: Antigen specificity is unknown. Gene names and germline refer to mouse. The read finishes 1 residue shy of the CDR3 end, and the germline J gene is used to complete it.

The source material was blood. The chain recombines TRBV13-3 with TRBJ2-4, with D possibly matching TRBD1 (5 bases). This clonotype was obtained from a female BALB/c mouse in good health. This strain's MHC haplotype is H2-d. The covered CDR3 bases are TGTGCCAGCAGGACAGCTAGTCAAAACACCTTGTAC. It encodes CASRTASQNTLY. The whole CDR3 reads CASRTASQNTLYF.